This T cell receptor beta chain was retrieved from a study of cytomegalovirus exposure and HLA in healthy donors. The germline V gene has CDR1 KGHSH and CDR2 LQKENI. The germline V and J ends were trimmed by 4 bases and 2 bases, with 11 bases remaining between them. The CDR3 is 14 amino acids. Sequenced by immunoSEQ multiplex PCR; TCRdb stores in-frame clones only, minus some. The table shows roughly 150,000 clones, with approximately 90% occurring only once. The V call is TRBV18, the J call TRBJ2-5, with D possibly matching TRBD1 (5 bases). The clonotype comes from a man between 18 and 29 years old in good health and CMV-seronegative. The sequenced sample consisted of PBMCs. The CDR3 sequence: CASSQGGAQETQYF. Written as DNA, the CDR3 is TGTGCCAGCTCACAAGGTGGGGCGCAAGAGACCCAGTACTTC. The variable domain in full, with the rest retrieved from reference TRBV18 and TRBJ2-5, is NAGVMQNPRHLVRRRGQEARLRCSPMKGHSHVYWYRQLPEEGLKFMVYLQKENIIDESGMPKERFSAEFPKEGPSILRIQQVVRGDSAAYFCASSQGGAQETQYFGPGTRLLVL.